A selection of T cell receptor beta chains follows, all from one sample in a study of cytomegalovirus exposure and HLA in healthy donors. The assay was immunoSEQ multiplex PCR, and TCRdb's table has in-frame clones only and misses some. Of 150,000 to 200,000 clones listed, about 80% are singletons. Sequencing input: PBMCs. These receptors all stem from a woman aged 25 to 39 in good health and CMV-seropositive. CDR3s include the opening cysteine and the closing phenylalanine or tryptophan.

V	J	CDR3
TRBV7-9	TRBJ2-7	CASGTDQFEQYF
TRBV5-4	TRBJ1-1	CASSPQGAGGTEAFF
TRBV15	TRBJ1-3	CATSRGTASGNTIYF
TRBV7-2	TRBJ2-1	CASSLGAGPNNEQFF
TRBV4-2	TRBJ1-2	CASSQVEVESYGYTF
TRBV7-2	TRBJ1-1	CASSLVLGAREAFF
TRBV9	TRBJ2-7	CASSSTGAGGRDEQYF
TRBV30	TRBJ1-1	CASKPTGNTEAFF
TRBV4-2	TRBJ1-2	CASSQDVFRAGPNYGYTF
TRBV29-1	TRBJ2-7	CSAGGSQSSYEQYF
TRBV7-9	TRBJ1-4	CASSLGDRDWDEKLFF
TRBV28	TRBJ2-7	CASSPVGAGGLSYEQYF
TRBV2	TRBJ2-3	CASSLGTYEKDTQYF
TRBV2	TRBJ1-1	CASRQMINMNTEAFF
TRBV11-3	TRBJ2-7	CASSLGLAGDEQYF
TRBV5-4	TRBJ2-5	CASSLGVGEEETQYF
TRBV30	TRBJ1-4	CAWSVLAREKLFF
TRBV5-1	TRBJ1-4	CASRERGQASTNEKLFF
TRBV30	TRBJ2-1	CACRGSGTEQFF
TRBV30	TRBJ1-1	CAWSDDGRGTEAFF
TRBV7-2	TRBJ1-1	CASSLSLTREAFF
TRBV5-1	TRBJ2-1	CASSLVGGGRDEQFF
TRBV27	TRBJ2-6	CASSLSAGGVFGANVLTF
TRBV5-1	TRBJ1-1	CASSSDTGLGTEAFF
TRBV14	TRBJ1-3	CASSQDWRPLNTIYF
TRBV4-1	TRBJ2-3	CASSRERQRGRGDTQYF
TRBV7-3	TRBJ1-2	CASSFQGSGGYTF
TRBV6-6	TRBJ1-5	CASSYRDNFQPQHF
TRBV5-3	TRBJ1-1	CARSHDTEAFF
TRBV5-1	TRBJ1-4	CASSPGLDRVPLFF
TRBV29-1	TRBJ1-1	CSVESENTEAFF
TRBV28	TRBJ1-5	CASRYGGREQPQHF
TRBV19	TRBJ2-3	CASTVAGGDTQYF
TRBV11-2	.	CASSSGLAVYEQYF
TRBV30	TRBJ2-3	CAWSVRAGGTDTQYF
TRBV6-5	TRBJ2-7	CASSYSWGGRGNEQYF
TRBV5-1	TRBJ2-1	CASSVLQTVNEQFF
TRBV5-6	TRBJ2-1	CASSLVEGTVYNEQFF
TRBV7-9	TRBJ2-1	CASSFLSGDNEQFF
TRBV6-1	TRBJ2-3	CASTLLRSTDTQYF
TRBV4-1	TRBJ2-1	CASSQDPRTGGNEQFF